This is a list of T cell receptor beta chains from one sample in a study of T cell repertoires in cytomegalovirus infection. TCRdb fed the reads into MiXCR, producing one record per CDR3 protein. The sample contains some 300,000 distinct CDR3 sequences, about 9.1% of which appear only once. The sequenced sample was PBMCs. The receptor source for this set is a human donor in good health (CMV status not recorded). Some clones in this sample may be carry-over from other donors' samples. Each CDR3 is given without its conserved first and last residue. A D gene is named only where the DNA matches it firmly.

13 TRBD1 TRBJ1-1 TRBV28 ASRQQGADHTEAF
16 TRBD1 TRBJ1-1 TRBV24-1 ATSDSERSGTGGTEAF
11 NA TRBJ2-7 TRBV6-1 ASSDRGWFEQY
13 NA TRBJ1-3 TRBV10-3 AISESSASGNIIY
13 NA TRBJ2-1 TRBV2 ASREGVPSYNEQF
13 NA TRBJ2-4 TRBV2 ASSDPGEAKNIQY
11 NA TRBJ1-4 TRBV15 ATSRDPSEKLF
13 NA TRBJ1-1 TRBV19 ASSIVDSLNTEAF
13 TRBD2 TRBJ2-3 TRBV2 ASSRLAGDTDTQY
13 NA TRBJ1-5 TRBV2 ASSEANSRGQPQH
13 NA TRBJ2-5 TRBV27 ASSLSRGWRETQY
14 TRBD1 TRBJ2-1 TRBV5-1 ASSLGRDRVNNEQF
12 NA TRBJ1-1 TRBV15 ATSRGAELTEAF
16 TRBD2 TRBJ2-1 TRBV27 ASGYRTSGGPRGDEQF
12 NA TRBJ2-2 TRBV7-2 ASSPRLVTGELF
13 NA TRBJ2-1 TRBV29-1 SVEDRQSSYNEQF
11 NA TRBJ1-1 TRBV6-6 ASSYSLAIEAF
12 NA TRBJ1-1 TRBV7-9 ASSPPRGDTEAF
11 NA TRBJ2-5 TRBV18 ASSLLQEGTQY
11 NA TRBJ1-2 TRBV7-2 ASSLVRDNGYT
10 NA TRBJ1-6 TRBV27 ASSFESSPLH
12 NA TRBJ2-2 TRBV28 ASTLWGRTGELF
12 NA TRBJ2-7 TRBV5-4 ASSHGTRSYEQY
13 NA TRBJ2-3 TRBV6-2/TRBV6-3 ASIRRQELPDTQY
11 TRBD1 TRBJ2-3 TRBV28 ASGQGAPDTQY
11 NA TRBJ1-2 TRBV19 ASSAGTNYGYT
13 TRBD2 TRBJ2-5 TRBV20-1 SARELAGGPETQY
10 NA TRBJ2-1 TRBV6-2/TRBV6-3 ASSYSGLQQF
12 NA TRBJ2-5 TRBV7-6 ASSHGDTYSTQY
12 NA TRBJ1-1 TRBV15 ATSRPSGDTEAF
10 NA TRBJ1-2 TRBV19 ASKEVGYGYT
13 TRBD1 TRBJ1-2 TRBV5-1 ASSFGTVTNYGYT
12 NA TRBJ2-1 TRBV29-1 SVEDRRGYNEQF
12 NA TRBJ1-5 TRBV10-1 ASSSTDRSQPQH
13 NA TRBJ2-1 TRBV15 ATSRDGPAYNEQF
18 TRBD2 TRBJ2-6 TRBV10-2 ASSFKLAGGISSGANVLT
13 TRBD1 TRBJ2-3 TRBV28 ASSPRGRHTDTQY
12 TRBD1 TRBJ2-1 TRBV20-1 SATRDRGSNEQF